This entry lists 10 T cell receptor beta chains sequenced from one sample in a study of CD8+CD57+ T cells in acquired aplastic anemia. Using genomic DNA as the template, TCR beta VDJ and CDR3 profiling was carried out. TCRdb reprocessed the reads via MiXCR and lists one record per CDR3 protein. Here the sample spans tens of thousands of distinct CDR3 sequences, around 82% being singletons. Source material: sorted CD4+, CD8+, or CD8+CD57+ T cells (not recorded which) from PBMCs. The receptors were sampled from a human donor in good health, serving as a control.

This rearrangement joins TRBV12-3 or TRBV12-4 to TRBJ2-3, with 12 bases that match TRBD2. V lost 4 bases to trimming and J lost 6 bases; unmatched junction nucleotides: 8. This CDR3 region has 16 residues. The DNA of the CDR3 is TGTGCCAGCAGTTCTACTAGCGGGGGGACAGGGGATACGCAGTATTTT. It translates to CASSSTSGGTGDTQYF.

By share, this clonotype ranks as medium-sized. The J gene is TRBJ1-1, the V gene TRBV15; D is undetermined. The ends were cut back, 0 bases at V and 0 bases at J, with 14 bases in the middle. Germline CDR1 reads LNHNV; CDR2 reads YYDKDF (reference sequence). The length of the CDR3 is 17 residues. CDR3 sequence (DNA): TGTGCCACCAGCAGAGAACGCGTGGAGTTCATGAACACTGAAGCTTTCTTT. Protein: CATSRERVEFMNTEAFF.

This clonotype came up a few times. The J gene is TRBJ2-5, the V gene TRBV7-6, with 8 nucleotides matching TRBD1. V lost 5 bases, J lost 5 bases, and 7 bases stayed unmatched. The germline gives CDR1 SGHVS, CDR2 FNYEAQ. This CDR3 is built from 14 residues. DNA for the CDR3: TGTGCCAGCAGCGGACAGGGAAAAGGGGAGACCCAGTACTTC. The encoded protein is CASSGQGKGETQYF. Together with reference TRBV7-6 and TRBJ2-5, the CDR3 gives the full variable domain: GAGVSQSPRYKVTKRGQDVALRCDPISGHVSLYWYRQALGQGPEFLTYFNYEAQQDKSGLPNDRFSAERPEGSISTLTIQRTEQRDSAMYRCASSGQGKGETQYFGPGTRLLVL.

The V call is TRBV24-1, the J call TRBJ1-2; 8 nucleotides line up with TRBD1. The CDR3 has 15 residues. V shed 7 bases, J shed 5 bases, and the junction held 11 bases outside the gene matches. In germline, CDR1 is KGHDR, CDR2 SFDVKD. CDR3 protein: CATRDRENYLYGYTF. CDR3 nucleotide sequence: TGTGCCACCAGGGACAGGGAGAACTACTTATATGGCTACACCTTC.

J is TRBJ2-7 and V is TRBV12-3 or TRBV12-4; D may be TRBD1 (5 bases). CDR3 length equals 11 residues. V lost 10 bases and J 6 bases, leaving 13 bases between the germline ends. CDR3 residues: CATTKGSEQYF. DNA of the CDR3: TGTGCCACCACCAAGGGGTCCGAGCAGTACTTC.

The chain couples TRBV10-3 to TRBJ1-5; D is unclear. This CDR3 spans 18 amino acids. Between the trimmed V and J ends, which lost 6 bases and 0 bases, there was a span of 21 bases. The V gene's germline CDR1 is ENHRY and CDR2 SYGVKD. The CDR3 bases are TGTGCCATCAGCAATAAAATGTCCAAAACAGATAGCAATCAGCCCCAGCATTTT. This sequence encodes CAISNKMSKTDSNQPQHF.

This clonotype was detected a few times. This rearrangement joins TRBV29-1 to TRBJ2-3; TRBD2 agrees at 8 bases. Germline-derived CDR1 and CDR2 are SQVTM and ANQGSEA. CDR3 length equals 16 residues. The V and J ends lost 6 bases and 8 bases, in that order; junction bases with no gene match: 19. The CDR3: CSVVVGVAGTLGTQYF. CDR3 nucleotide sequence: TGCAGCGTGGTCGTAGGGGTAGCGGGAACCCTCGGTACGCAGTATTTT.

The chain carries TRBV27 and TRBJ2-7; 9 bases are shared with TRBD1. V shed 2 bases, J shed 7 bases, and the junction held 6 bases outside the gene matches. This CDR3 comprises 14 residues. Germline V gene lookup returns CDR1 MNHEY and CDR2 SMNVEV (reference sequence). The CDR3 DNA reads TGTGCCAGCAGTTTAACCGGGACAGGGTGGGAGCAGTACTTC. As protein: CASSLTGTGWEQYF.

The table lists this clonotype with a count of one. The chain recombines TRBV15 with TRBJ2-1; D possibly uses TRBD1 or TRBD2 (6 bases each). The CDR3 totals 13 residues. Between the trimmed V and J ends, which lost 8 bases and 7 bases, there was a span of 15 bases. Germline V lookup: CDR1 LNHNV, CDR2 YYDKDF (reference sequence). For the CDR3, the DNA is TGTGCCACCCGCAACGGGGGCCTTAATGAGCAGTTCTTC. This gives the protein CATRNGGLNEQFF.

The gene calls are TRBV10-3 and TRBJ2-3, with a possible D match to TRBD1 (6 bases). The V end was cut by 11 bases, the J end by 1 base, with 13 bases between. Germline values: CDR1 ENHRY, CDR2 SYGVKD. CDR3 size: 13 residues. The CDR3 loop reads CAVGAGGTDTQYF. In DNA form, the CDR3 reads TGTGCCGTGGGGGCAGGGGGCACAGATACGCAGTATTTT.